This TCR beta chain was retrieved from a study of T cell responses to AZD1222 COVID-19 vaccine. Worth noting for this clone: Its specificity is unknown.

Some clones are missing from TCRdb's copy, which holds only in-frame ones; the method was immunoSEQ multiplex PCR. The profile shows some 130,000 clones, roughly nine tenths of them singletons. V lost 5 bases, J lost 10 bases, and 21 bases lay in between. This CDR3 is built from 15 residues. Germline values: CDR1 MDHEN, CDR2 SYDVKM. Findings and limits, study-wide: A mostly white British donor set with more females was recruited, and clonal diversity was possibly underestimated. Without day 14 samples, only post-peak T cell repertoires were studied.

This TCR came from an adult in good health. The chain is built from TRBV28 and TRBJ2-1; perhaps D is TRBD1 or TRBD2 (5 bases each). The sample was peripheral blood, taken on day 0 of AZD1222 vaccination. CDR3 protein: CASSANRDPWREQFF. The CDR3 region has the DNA TGTGCCAGCAGTGCTAACCGGGACCCCTGGCGGGAGCAGTTCTTC.